Listed below are T cell receptor beta chains from one sample, sequenced in a study of shared clonotypes between healthy human individuals. Profiled with immunoSEQ multiplex PCR; TCRdb holds only in-frame clones, not every one. The data contain about 490,000 clones, less than 80% of them singletons. Sequencing input: PBMCs. Receptors originate from a woman between 40 and 50 years old in good health. Some clones in this sample may be carry-over from other donors' samples. CDR3s include the opening cysteine and the closing phenylalanine or tryptophan. Each record gives: J gene, V gene, CDR3 protein.

j_call: TRBJ1-2
v_call: TRBV7-2
cdr3_aa: CASSSQGGPGGYTF

j_call: TRBJ2-7
v_call: TRBV21-1
cdr3_aa: CASSKGGYEQYF

j_call: TRBJ1-2
v_call: TRBV5-4
cdr3_aa: CASSRTGDYAGYTF

j_call: TRBJ2-7
v_call: TRBV5-4
cdr3_aa: CASSQGGAKKYF

j_call: TRBJ2-3
v_call: TRBV5-4
cdr3_aa: CASSLDTGTDTQYF

j_call: TRBJ2-1
v_call: TRBV2
cdr3_aa: CASSRSSGNYNEQFF

j_call: TRBJ1-2
v_call: TRBV7-2
cdr3_aa: CASSPYDGYTF

j_call: TRBJ2-7
v_call: TRBV5-1
cdr3_aa: CASSLGGSGSDEQYF

j_call: TRBJ2-5
v_call: TRBV7-8
cdr3_aa: CASSPSRDSFETQYF

j_call: TRBJ2-7
v_call: TRBV18
cdr3_aa: CASSPGLAGAILGDSYEQYF

j_call: TRBJ2-6
v_call: TRBV19
cdr3_aa: CASSISGQTSGANVLTF

j_call: TRBJ1-1
v_call: TRBV2
cdr3_aa: CASSGGGNTEAFF

j_call: TRBJ1-2
v_call: TRBV5-1
cdr3_aa: CASSSLGDNYGYTF

j_call: TRBJ2-1
v_call: TRBV7-2
cdr3_aa: CASSLEWWGNEQFF